This TCR beta chain stems from a study of blood T cell repertoires in COVID-19. Study summary: Acute-phase and convalescent COVID-19 samples originated in the United States, Italy and Spain. PBMCs, B-cell-depleted T cells, or T cells were the source of the cDNA or gDNA that made up the material.

As originally analysed: Quantification of nucleated cells was approximated via reference gene primer amplification. The repertoire was sequenced with immunoSEQ multiplex PCR; TCRdb's copy has only in-frame clones and lacks some. V, J and clone size were drawn from that table, and D and trimming were deduced from the DNA. This table holds about 160,000 clones, 90% to 95% found once. In Seattle, patients joined the study during active infection and were tracked longitudinally. Germline V gives CDR1 SGHDN, CDR2 FVKESK. V lost 2 bases and J lost 8, with 12 bases in between. CDR3 length equals 13 residues.

This TCR came from a woman aged 55 to 70 with COVID-19, enrolled during active disease. The chain is built from TRBV14 and TRBJ1-2; D might be TRBD1 (5 bases). Sequencing was performed on peripheral blood. The CDR3 DNA reads TGTGCCAGCAGCCAAACCCCAGGGATCGGCTACACCTTC. This translates into CASSQTPGIGYTF.